This entry lists 11 T cell receptor beta chains sequenced from one sample in a study of cytomegalovirus exposure and HLA in healthy donors. 13 Jbeta primers and 60 Vbeta primers were used for the PCR. The data were produced by immunoSEQ multiplex PCR, yet TCRdb's version contains in-frame clones alone and is incomplete. This repertoire shows more than 100,000 clones, roughly 60% found once; its top ten account for approximately 9.1%. Sequenced input: PBMCs. Source of these receptors: a man aged 35 to 55 in good health and CMV-seropositive.

Only a few counts were recorded for this clone. The chain combines TRBV4-1 with TRBJ2-5; 7 bases fit TRBD2. From germline, CDR1 is MGHRA and CDR2 YSYEKL. The V segment lost 4 bases and the J segment 3 bases; nucleotides outside the gene matches: 5. The CDR3 is made up of 14 amino acids. The CDR3 coding sequence is TGCGCCAGCAGCCTTGCGGGAGTGAAAGAGACCCAGTACTTC. Its protein is CASSLAGVKETQYF.

The count of this clone is one. This chain connects TRBV6-5 to TRBJ1-1; 10 bases align to TRBD1. The CDR3 runs 15 residues. V was pared by 4 bases and J by 8 bases, with 10 bases of the junction left unmatched. CDR1 is MNHEY, CDR2 SVGAGI, per germline. For the CDR3, the DNA is TGTGCCAGCAGTTCCCAGACAGGGGGCGCGGTCGAAGCTTTCTTT. Protein: CASSSQTGGAVEAFF.

In its sample, this clone was seen once. The chain employs TRBV4-2 and TRBJ1-2, with D uncertain. Germline V gene lookup returns CDR1 LGHNA and CDR2 YNFKEQ. Trimming took off 0 bases at V and 5 bases at J, with 13 bases between the two ends. The CDR3 spans 15 residues. CDR3 protein: CASSQETTISYGYTF. The CDR3 DNA reads TGTGCCAGCAGCCAAGAAACCACTATTAGTTATGGCTACACCTTC.

This clone was counted between two and nine times. The J gene is TRBJ2-5, the V gene TRBV7-2; TRBD2 agrees at 9 bases. The CDR3 loop spans 16 amino acids. From germline, CDR1 is SGHTA and CDR2 FQGNSA. Losses at the gene ends were 2 bases for V and 5 bases for J; bases not matched to a gene: 9. The CDR3 spells CASSLSGSGGQETQYF. Written as DNA, the CDR3 is TGTGCCAGCAGCTTATCGGGTAGCGGGGGTCAGGAGACCCAGTACTTC.

V and J are TRBV7-2 and TRBJ1-2; D is undetermined. V was clipped by 4 bases and J by 1 base, with 4 bases between them. Germline V gene sequence: CDR1 SGHTA, CDR2 FQGNSA. The CDR3 consists of 12 residues. CDR3 sequence: CASSSYNYGYTF. The CDR3 DNA sequence: TGTGCCAGCAGCTCTTATAACTATGGCTACACCTTC. Complete variable domain (other parts from reference TRBV7-2 and TRBJ1-2): GAGVSQSPSNKVTEKGKDVELRCDPISGHTALYWYRQSLGQGLEFLIYFQGNSAPDKSGLPSDRFSAERTGGSVSTLTIQRTQQEDSAVYLCASSSYNYGYTFGSGTRLTVV.

The J gene is TRBJ2-3, the V gene TRBV7-3; 7 bases align to TRBD2. This CDR3 contains 18 residues. The J segment lost 8 bases and the V segment lost 0 bases, leaving 17 bases of the junction unmatched. The germline V gene has CDR1 SGHTA and CDR2 FQGTGA. The CDR3 coding sequence is TGTGCCAGCAGCTTAACCGGGACTACGTCTGCCCCCCACGGTACGCAGTATTTT. Amino acid sequence: CASSLTGTTSAPHGTQYF.

This clone has more than one count but fewer than ten. The chain links TRBV10-3 to TRBJ2-5; 8 bases agree with TRBD1. The CDR3 covers 15 residues. Per germline, CDR1 ENHRY and CDR2 SYGVKD. Unmatched junction bases numbered 8, after V lost 6 bases and J lost 2 bases. The CDR3 sequence is CAISGQGGVQETQYF. As DNA, the CDR3 is TGTGCCATCAGCGGACAGGGCGGCGTACAAGAGACCCAGTACTTC.

The CDR3 region is CASSRGQGAFGYTF. The DNA of the CDR3 is TGCGCCAGCAGCCGGGGACAGGGGGCGTTTGGCTACACCTTC. V and J are TRBV5-1 and TRBJ1-2, with TRBD1 identical over 12 bases. CDR1 and CDR2 from the germline V gene are SGHRS and YFSETQ. After removal of 4 bases from V and 7 bases from J, the junction contained 5 bases not matched to a gene. This CDR3 has 14 amino acids.

This clone came up a few times. The V and J genes are TRBV11-2 and TRBJ1-1, with D possibly matching TRBD1 (5 bases). Trimming took 5 bases from V and 3 from J, leaving 13 bases between them. The germline V gene has CDR1 SGHAT and CDR2 FQNNGV. The CDR3 has 14 residues. The CDR3: CASSPSDRHTEAFF. The CDR3 DNA reads TGTGCCAGCAGCCCTTCCGACAGACACACTGAAGCTTTCTTT.

The gene calls are TRBV9 and TRBJ1-2; 7 bases are a match to TRBD1. Trimming took 5 bases from V and 6 from J; bases not matched to a gene: 10. Germline V gene lookup returns CDR1 SGDLS and CDR2 YYNGEE. The CDR3 runs to 14 residues. The CDR3, as DNA: TGTGCCAGCAGGGGGCCAGACAGGGTGAATGGCTACACCTTC. Residues: CASRGPDRVNGYTF.

The J gene is TRBJ1-6, the V gene TRBV6-5; weak D call: TRBD1 (6 bases). Germline lookup yields CDR1 MNHEY and CDR2 SVGAGI. The V gene lost 3 bases and the J gene lost 9 bases, with 12 bases spanning the gap. This CDR3 contains 14 residues. DNA of the CDR3: TGTGCCAGCAGTTATGAGGACAGCTCTTCACCCCTCCACTTT. Translation gives CASSYEDSSSPLHF.